This TCR beta chain emerged from a study of blood T cell repertoires in COVID-19. This CDR3 has 14 amino acids. Per the germline V gene, CDR1 is KGHSH and CDR2 is LQKENI. V shed 3 bases and J shed 3 bases, with 8 bases lying between them. In the authors' methods: By means of reference gene primer amplification, nucleated cell counts were estimated. The protocol was immunoSEQ multiplex PCR, while the TCRdb copy is restricted to in-frame clones and leaves out a portion. D and trimming were read from the DNA, whereas the V and J calls and clone size are those reported in that table. The table has some 130,000 clones, 88% seen once.

Material: peripheral blood. The chain links TRBV18 to TRBJ2-2, with TRBD1 as a possible D gene (6 bases). This TCR was sampled from a man aged 65 to 79 with active COVID-19. The CDR3 protein is CASSPGTYTGELFF. CDR3 nucleotides: TGTGCCAGCTCACCGGGGACATACACCGGGGAGCTGTTTTTT.